The clone carrying this T cell receptor (beta chain) was seen just once. Survey-level resolution applied to immunoSEQ assay v3.0. Repertoires were generated with immunoSEQ multiplex PCR, while TCRdb's copy carries only in-frame clones and drops some. The sample holds about 16,000 clones, 76% seen once. These data belong to a study of long-term antiretroviral therapy in people with HIV. Per germline, CDR1 SGHTA and CDR2 FQGNSA. The V end lost 2 bases, the J end lost 2 bases, and 14 bases lay between the germline ends. The CDR3 consists of 16 residues. The origin of this receptor is a woman aged 50 to 65 with HIV. This chain links TRBV7-2 with TRBJ2-3; D is perhaps TRBD1 (6 bases). This specimen was unsorted PBMCs, taken around 2.4 years before starting antiretroviral therapy. CDR3: CASSLLPGQLTDTQYF. DNA for the CDR3: TGTGCCAGCAGCTTACTGCCGGGACAACTCACAGATACGCAGTATTTT.